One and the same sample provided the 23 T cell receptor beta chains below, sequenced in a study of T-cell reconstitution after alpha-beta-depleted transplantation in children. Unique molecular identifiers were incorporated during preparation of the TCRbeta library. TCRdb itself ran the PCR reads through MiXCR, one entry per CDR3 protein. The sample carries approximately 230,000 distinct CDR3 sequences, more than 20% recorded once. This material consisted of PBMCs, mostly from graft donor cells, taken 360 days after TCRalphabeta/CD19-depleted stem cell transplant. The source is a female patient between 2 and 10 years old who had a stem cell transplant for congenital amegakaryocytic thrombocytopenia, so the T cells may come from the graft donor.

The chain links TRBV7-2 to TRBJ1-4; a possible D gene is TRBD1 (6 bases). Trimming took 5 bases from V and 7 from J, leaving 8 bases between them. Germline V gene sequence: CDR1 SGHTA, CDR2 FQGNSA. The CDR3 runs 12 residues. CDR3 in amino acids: CASSARGEKLFF. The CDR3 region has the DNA TGTGCCAGCAGCGCCAGGGGTGAAAAACTGTTTTTT.

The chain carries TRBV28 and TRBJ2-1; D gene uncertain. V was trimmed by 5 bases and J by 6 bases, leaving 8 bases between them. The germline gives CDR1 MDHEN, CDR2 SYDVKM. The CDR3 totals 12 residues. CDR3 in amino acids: CASSPRPNEQFF. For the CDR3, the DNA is TGTGCCAGCAGTCCCCGTCCCAATGAGCAGTTCTTC. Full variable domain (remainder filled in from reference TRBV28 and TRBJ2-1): DVKVTQSSRYLVKRTGEKVFLECVQDMDHENMFWYRQDPGLGLRLIYFSYDVKMKEKGDIPEGYSVSREKKERFSLILESASTNQTSMYLCASSPRPNEQFFGPGTRLTVL.

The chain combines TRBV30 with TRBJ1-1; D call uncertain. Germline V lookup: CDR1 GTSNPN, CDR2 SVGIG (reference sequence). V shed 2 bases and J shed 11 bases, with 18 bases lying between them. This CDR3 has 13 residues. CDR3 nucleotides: TGTGCCTGGAGTTCCGGCTTGTTAGAGTACGCTTTCTTT. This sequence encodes CAWSSGLLEYAFF.

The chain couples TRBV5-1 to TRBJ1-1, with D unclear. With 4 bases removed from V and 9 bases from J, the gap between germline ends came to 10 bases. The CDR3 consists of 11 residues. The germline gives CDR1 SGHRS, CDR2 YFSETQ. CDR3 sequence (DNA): TGCGCCAGCAGCGACGACTGGCAAGCTTTCTTT. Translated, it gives CASSDDWQAFF. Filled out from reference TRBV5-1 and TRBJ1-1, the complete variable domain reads KAGVTQTPRYLIKTRGQQVTLSCSPISGHRSVSWYQQTPGQGLQFLFEYFSETQRNKGNFPGRFSGRQFSNSRSEMNVSTLELGDSALYLCASSDDWQAFFGQGTRLTVV.

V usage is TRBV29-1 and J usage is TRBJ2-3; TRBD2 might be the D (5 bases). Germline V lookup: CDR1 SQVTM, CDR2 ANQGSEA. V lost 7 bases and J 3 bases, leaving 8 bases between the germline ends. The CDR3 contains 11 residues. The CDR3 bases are TGCAGCGCTACGGGGACAGATACGCAGTATTTT. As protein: CSATGTDTQYF.

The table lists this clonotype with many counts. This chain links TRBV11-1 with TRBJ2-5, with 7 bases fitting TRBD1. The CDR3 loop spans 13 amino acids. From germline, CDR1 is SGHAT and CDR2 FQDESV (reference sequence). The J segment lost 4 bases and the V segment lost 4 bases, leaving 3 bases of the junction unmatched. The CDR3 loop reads CASSSTGVETQYF. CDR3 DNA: TGTGCCAGCAGCTCTACAGGGGTAGAGACCCAGTACTTC.

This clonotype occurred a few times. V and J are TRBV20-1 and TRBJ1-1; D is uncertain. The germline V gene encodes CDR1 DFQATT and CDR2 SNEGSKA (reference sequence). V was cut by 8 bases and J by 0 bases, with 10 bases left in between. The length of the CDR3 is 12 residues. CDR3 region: CSHLAMNTEAFF. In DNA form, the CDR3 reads TGCAGTCATCTAGCTATGAACACTGAAGCTTTCTTT.

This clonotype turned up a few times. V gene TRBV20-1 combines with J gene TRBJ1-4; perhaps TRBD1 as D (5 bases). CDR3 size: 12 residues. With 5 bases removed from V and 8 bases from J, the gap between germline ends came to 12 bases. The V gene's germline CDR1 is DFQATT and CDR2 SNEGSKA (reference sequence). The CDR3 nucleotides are TGCAGTGCTCGAAGGGAGGGGGAAAAACTGTTTTTT. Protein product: CSARREGEKLFF.

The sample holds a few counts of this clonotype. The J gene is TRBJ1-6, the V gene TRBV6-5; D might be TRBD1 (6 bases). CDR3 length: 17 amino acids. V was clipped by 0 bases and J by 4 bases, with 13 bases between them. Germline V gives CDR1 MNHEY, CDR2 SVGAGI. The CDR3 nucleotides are TGTGCCAGCAGTTACTCCGGGGGCTCACGTTATAATTCACCCCTCCACTTT. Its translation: CASSYSGGSRYNSPLHF.

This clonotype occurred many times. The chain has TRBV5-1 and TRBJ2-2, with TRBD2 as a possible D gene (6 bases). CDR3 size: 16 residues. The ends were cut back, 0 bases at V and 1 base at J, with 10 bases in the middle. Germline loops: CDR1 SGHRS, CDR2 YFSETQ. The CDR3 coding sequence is TGCGCCAGCAGCTTGGCAGTAGCGGTGAACACCGGGGAGCTGTTTTTT. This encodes CASSLAVAVNTGELFF. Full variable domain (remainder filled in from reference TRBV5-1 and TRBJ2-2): KAGVTQTPRYLIKTRGQQVTLSCSPISGHRSVSWYQQTPGQGLQFLFEYFSETQRNKGNFPGRFSGRQFSNSRSEMNVSTLELGDSALYLCASSLAVAVNTGELFFGEGSRLTVL.

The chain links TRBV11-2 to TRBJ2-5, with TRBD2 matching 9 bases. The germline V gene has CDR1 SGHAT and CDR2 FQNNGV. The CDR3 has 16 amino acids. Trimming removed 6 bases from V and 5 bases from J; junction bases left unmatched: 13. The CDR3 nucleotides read TGTGCCAGCAGTACGGGGGCTAGCGGGATGGGGGAGACCCAGTACTTC. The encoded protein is CASSTGASGMGETQYF.

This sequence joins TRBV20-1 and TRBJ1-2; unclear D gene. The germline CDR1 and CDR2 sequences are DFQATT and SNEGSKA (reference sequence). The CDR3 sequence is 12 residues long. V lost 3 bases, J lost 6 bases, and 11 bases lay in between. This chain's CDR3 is CSARAPFDGYTF. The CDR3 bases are TGCAGTGCTAGGGCCCCTTTCGATGGCTACACCTTC.

The CDR3 sequence is CASSLGLIRSGELFF. In DNA, the CDR3 is TGTGCCAGCAGCTTAGGGCTCATTAGGAGCGGGGAGCTGTTTTTT. The chain employs TRBV7-6 and TRBJ2-2; no clear D gene. CDR1 and CDR2 (germline): SGHVS, FNYEAQ. The CDR3 has 15 amino acids. V was shortened by 1 base and J by 7 bases, with 13 bases between the two germline ends.

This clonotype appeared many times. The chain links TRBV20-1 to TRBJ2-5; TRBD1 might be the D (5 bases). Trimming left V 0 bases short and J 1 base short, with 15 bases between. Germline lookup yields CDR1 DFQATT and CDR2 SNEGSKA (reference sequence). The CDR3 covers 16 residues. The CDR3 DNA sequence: TGCAGTGCTAGAGATTTGGCAGGGCTGGCCCAAGAGACCCAGTACTTC. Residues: CSARDLAGLAQETQYF.

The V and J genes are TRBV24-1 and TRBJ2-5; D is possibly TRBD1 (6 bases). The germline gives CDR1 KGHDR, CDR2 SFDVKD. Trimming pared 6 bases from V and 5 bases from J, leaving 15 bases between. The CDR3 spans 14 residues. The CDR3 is CATSSTRGVETQYF. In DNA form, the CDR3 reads TGTGCCACCAGTAGCACCAGGGGAGTGGAGACCCAGTACTTC.

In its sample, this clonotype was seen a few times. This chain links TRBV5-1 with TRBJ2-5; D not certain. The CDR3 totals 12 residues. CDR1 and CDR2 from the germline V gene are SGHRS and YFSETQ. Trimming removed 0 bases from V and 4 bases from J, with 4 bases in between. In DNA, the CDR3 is TGCGCCAGCAGCTTGGTGGCAGAGACCCAGTACTTC. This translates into CASSLVAETQYF.

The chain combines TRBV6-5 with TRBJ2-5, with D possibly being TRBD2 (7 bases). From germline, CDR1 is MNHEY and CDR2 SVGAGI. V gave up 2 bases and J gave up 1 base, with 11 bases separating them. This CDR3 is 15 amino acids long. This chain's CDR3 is CASSYARGRQETQYF. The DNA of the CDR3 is TGTGCCAGCAGTTACGCGCGGGGGCGCCAAGAGACCCAGTACTTC.

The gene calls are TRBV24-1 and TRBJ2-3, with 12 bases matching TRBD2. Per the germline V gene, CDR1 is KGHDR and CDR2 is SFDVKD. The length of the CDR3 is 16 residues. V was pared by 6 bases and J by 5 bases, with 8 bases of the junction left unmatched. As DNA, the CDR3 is TGTGCCACCAGTCCCGGACTAGCGGGAACGGGAGATACGCAGTATTTT. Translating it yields CATSPGLAGTGDTQYF.

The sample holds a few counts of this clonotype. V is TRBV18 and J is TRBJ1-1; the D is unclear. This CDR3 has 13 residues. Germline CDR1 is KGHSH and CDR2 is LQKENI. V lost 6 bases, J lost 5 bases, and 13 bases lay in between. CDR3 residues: CASSGNQGTEAFF. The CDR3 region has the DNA TGTGCCAGCTCTGGTAACCAAGGGACTGAAGCTTTCTTT.

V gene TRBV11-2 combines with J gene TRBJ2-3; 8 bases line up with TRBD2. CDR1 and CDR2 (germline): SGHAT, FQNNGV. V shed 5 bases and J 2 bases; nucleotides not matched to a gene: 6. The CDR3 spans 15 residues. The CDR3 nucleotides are TGTGCCAGCAGCCCCACTAGCGGAAACACAGATACGCAGTATTTT. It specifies CASSPTSGNTDTQYF.

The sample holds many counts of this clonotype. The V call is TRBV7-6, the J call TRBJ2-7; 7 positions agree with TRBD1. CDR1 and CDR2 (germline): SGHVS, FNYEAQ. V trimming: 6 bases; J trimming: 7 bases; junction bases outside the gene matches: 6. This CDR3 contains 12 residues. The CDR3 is CASSYRGREQYF. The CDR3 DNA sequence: TGTGCCAGCAGTTACAGGGGCCGGGAGCAGTACTTC.

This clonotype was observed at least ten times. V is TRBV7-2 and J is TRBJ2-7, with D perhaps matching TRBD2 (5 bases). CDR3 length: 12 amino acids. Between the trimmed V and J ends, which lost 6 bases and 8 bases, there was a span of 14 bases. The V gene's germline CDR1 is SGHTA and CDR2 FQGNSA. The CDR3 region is CASSFGGIQQYF. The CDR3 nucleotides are TGTGCCAGCAGTTTCGGAGGTATTCAGCAGTACTTC.

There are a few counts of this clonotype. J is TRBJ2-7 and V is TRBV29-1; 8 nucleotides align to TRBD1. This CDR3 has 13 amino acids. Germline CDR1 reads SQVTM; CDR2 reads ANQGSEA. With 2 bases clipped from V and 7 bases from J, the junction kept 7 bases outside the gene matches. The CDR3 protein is CSVEWQGAREQYF. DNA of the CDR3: TGCAGCGTTGAATGGCAGGGGGCCAGGGAGCAGTACTTC.